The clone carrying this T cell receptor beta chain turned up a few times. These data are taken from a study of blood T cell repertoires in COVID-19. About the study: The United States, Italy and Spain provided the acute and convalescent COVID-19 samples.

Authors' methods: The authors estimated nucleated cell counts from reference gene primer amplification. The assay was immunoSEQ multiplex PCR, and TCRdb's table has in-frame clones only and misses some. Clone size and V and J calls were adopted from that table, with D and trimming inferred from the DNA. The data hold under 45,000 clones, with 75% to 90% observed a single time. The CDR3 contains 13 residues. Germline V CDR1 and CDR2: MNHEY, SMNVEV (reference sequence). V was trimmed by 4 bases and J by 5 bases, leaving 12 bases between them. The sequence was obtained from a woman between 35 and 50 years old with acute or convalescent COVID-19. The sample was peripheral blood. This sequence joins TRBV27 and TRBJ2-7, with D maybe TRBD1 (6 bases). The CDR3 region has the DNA TGTGCCAGCAGTTCGGACCGGGACAACGAGCAGTACTTC. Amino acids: CASSSDRDNEQYF.